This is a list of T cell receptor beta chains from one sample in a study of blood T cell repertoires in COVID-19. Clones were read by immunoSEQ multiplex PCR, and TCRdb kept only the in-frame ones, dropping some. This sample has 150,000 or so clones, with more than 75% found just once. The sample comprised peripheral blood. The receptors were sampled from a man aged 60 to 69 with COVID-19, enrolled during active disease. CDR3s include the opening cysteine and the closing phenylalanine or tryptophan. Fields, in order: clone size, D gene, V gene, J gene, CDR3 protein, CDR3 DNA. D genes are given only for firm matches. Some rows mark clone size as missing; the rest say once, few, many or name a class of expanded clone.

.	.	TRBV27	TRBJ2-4	CASSFTGLRDKNIQYF	TGTGCCAGCAGCTTTACAGGGCTACGGGATAAAAACATTCAGTACTTC
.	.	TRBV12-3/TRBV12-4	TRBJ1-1	CASSFIRNTEAFF	TGTGCCAGCAGTTTTATCCGGAACACTGAAGCTTTCTTT
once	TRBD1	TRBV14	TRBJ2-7	CASSPTGTGTEQYF	TGTGCCAGCAGCCCTACCGGGACAGGGACCGAGCAGTACTTC
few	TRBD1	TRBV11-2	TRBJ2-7	CASSTSDRGLRNEQYF	TGTGCCAGCAGCACCTCGGACAGGGGGCTAAGGAACGAGCAGTACTTC
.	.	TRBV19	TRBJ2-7	CASSPGGFPHREQYF	TGTGCCAGTAGTCCAGGAGGTTTCCCCCATCGGGAGCAGTACTTC
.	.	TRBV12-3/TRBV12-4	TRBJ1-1	CASSSLGAKAFF	TGTGCCAGCAGCTCTTTGGGGGCGAAAGCTTTCTTT
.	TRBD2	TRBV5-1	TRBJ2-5	CASSSGGGETQYF	TGCGCCAGCAGCTCTGGGGGAGGGGAGACCCAGTACTTC
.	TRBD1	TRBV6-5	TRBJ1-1	CASSPDRGRTEAFF	TGTGCCAGCAGCCCGGACAGGGGCCGTACTGAAGCTTTCTTT
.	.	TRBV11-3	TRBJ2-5	CASSWVGGVRETQYF	TGTGCCAGCAGCTGGGTGGGGGGAGTGAGAGAGACCCAGTACTTC
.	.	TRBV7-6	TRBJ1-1	CASSLAGQANTEAFF	TGTGCCAGCAGCTTAGCGGGGCAGGCGAACACTGAAGCTTTCTTT
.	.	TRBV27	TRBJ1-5	CASSLRTVGQPQHF	TGTGCCAGCAGTCTCCGGACAGTAGGGCAGCCCCAGCATTTT
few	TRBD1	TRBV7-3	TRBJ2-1	CASSLEGQGGGEQFF	TGTGCCAGCAGCTTAGAGGGACAGGGGGGCGGTGAGCAGTTCTTC
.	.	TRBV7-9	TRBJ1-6	CASSLVVGAPLHF	TGTGCCAGCAGCTTAGTAGTCGGTGCGCCCCTCCACTTT
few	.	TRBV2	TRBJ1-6	CASRDNPTGNSPLHF	TGTGCCAGCAGGGACAACCCAACGGGTAATTCACCCCTCCACTTT
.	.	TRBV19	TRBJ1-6	CASSILSLHNSPLHF	TGTGCCAGTAGTATACTGTCTCTCCATAATTCACCCCTCCACTTT
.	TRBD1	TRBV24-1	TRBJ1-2	CATSDRTGTGFNGYTF	TGTGCCACCAGTGACCGGACCGGGACAGGGTTTAACGGCTACACCTTC
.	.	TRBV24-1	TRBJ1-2	CATSPGQNYGYTF	TGTGCCACCAGCCCCGGACAGAACTATGGCTACACCTTC
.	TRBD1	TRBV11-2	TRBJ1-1	CASSLRQGERYTEAFF	TGTGCCAGCAGCCTTCGACAGGGGGAGAGGTACACTGAAGCTTTCTTT
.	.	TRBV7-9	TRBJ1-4	CASSPSEKLFF	TGTGCCAGCAGCCCGAGTGAAAAACTGTTTTTT
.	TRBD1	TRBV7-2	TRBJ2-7	CASSYVTGGVVF	TGTGCCAGCAGCTACGTAACAGGGGGCGTAGTTTTC
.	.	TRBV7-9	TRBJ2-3	CASREGDTQYF	TGTGCCAGCAGGGAGGGGGATACGCAGTATTTT
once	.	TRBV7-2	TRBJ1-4	CASSREDRSNEKLFF	TGTGCCAGCAGCCGGGAGGACAGAAGTAATGAAAAACTGTTTTTT
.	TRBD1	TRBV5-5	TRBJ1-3	CASSQPGQGRTGNTIYF	TGTGCCAGCAGCCAACCGGGACAGGGAAGGACTGGAAACACCATATATTTT
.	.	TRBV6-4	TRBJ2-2	CASSRGNTGELFF	TGTGCCAGCAGTCGGGGGAACACCGGGGAGCTGTTTTTT
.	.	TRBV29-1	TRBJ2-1	CSVAVGHEQFF	TGCAGCGTTGCTGTGGGCCATGAGCAGTTCTTC
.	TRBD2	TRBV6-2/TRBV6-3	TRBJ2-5	CASSRYVGLEAETQYF	TGTGCCAGCAGTCGGTATGTGGGACTAGAAGCGGAGACCCAGTACTTC
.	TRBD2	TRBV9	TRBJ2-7	CASSVVGSGSPYEQYF	TGTGCCAGCAGCGTAGTGGGTAGCGGGAGCCCCTACGAGCAGTACTTC
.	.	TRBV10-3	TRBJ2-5	CAAGGQPYQETQYF	TGTGCCGCCGGTGGACAGCCCTACCAAGAGACCCAGTACTTC
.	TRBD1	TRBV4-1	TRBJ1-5	CASSHKEDRVGNQPQHF	TGCGCCAGCAGCCACAAAGAGGACAGGGTTGGCAATCAGCCCCAGCATTTT
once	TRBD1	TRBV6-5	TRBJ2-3	CATAEQGADTQYF	TGTGCCACTGCGGAACAGGGGGCGGATACGCAGTATTTT
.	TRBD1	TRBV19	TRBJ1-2	CASRPGTGESRYTF	TGTGCCAGTAGACCTGGGACAGGGGAGAGCCGCTACACCTTC
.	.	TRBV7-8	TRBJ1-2	CASSLGTAGGYTF	TGTGCCAGCAGCTTAGGGACAGCCGGGGGCTACACCTTC
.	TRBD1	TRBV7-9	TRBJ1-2	CASSSINDRGRVRYGYTF	TGTGCCAGCAGCTCGATAAACGACAGGGGGCGAGTCCGCTATGGCTACACCTTC
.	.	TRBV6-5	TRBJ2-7	CASSLQGGNEQYF	TGTGCCAGCAGTCTCCAGGGAGGAAACGAGCAGTACTTC
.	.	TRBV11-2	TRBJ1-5	CASSLGPGGNQPQHF	TGTGCCAGCAGCTTAGGACCCGGAGGCAATCAGCCCCAGCATTTT
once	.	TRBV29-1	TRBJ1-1	CSVEDRGREVAFF	TGCAGCGTTGAAGATCGGGGCAGGGAGGTAGCTTTCTTT
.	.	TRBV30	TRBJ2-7	CAWSRSGGYEQYF	TGTGCCTGGAGCCGGAGCGGCGGGTACGAGCAGTACTTC
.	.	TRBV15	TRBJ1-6	CATSRSGGRSYNSPLHF	TGTGCCACCAGTAGGAGCGGGGGGAGATCCTATAATTCACCCCTCCACTTT
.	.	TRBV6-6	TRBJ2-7	CASRIHNEQYF	TGTGCCAGCAGGATACACAACGAGCAGTACTTC
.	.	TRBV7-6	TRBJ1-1	CASSLAFAENTEAFF	TGTGCCAGCAGCTTAGCGTTTGCGGAGAACACTGAAGCTTTCTTT
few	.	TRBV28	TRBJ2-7	CASSLVGGQSYEQYF	TGTGCCAGCAGTTTAGTTGGGGGCCAATCCTACGAGCAGTACTTC
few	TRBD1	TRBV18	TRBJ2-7	CASSPRTGNYEQYF	TGTGCCAGCTCACCACGGACAGGGAACTACGAGCAGTACTTC
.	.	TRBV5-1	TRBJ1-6	CASSLRTDPDSPLHF	TGCGCCAGCAGCTTGCGGACAGACCCTGATTCACCCCTCCACTTT
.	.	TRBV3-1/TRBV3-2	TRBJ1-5	CASSHQGLGQPQHF	TGTGCCAGCAGCCACCAGGGATTAGGACAGCCCCAGCATTTT
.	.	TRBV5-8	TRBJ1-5	CASSLTVSQPQHF	TGTGCCAGCAGCTTGACAGTCAGTCAGCCCCAGCATTTT
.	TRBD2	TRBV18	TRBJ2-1	CASSPTSGLSSYNEQFF	TGTGCCAGCTCACCAACTAGCGGCCTTAGCTCCTACAATGAGCAGTTCTTC
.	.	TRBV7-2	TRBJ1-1	CASSLAGGFEAFF	TGTGCCAGCAGCTTAGCCGGGGGATTTGAAGCTTTCTTT
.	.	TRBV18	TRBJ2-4	CASSPPATPGGIQYF	TGTGCCAGCTCACCACCGGCGACTCCCGGGGGCATTCAGTACTTC
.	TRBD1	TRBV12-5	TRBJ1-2	CASGIQGANYGYTF	TGTGCTAGTGGCATACAGGGGGCAAACTATGGCTACACCTTC
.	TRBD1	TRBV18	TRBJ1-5	CASSPGTGVTRQPQHF	TGTGCCAGCTCACCAGGGACAGGGGTCACGCGTCAGCCCCAGCATTTT
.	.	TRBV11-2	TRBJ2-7	CASSLGAGFEQYF	TGTGCCAGCAGCTTAGGCGCAGGGTTCGAGCAGTACTTC
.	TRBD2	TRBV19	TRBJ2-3	CASSKKIAGVSTDTQYF	TGTGCCAGTAGTAAGAAAATAGCGGGGGTTTCCACAGATACGCAGTATTTT
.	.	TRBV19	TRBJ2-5	CASSILPGTQETQYF	TGTGCCAGTAGTATTCTTCCCGGGACACAAGAGACCCAGTACTTC
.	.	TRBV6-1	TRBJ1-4	CASSEFPNEKLFF	TGTGCCAGCAGTGAATTTCCGAATGAAAAACTGTTTTTT
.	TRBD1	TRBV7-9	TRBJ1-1	CASSLTDRGPPEAFF	TGTGCCAGCAGCTTAACCGACAGGGGCCCTCCTGAAGCTTTCTTT